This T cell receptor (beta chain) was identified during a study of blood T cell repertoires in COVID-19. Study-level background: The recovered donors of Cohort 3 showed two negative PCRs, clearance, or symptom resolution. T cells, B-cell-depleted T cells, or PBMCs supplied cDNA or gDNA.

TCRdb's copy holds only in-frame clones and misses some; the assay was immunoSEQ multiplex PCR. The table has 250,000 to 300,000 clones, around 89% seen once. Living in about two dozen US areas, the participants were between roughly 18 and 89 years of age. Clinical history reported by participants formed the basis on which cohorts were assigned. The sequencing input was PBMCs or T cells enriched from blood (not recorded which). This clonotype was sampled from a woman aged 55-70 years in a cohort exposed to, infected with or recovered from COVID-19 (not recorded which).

CDR3 nucleotide sequence: TGTGCCAGCAGTAACAACAGGGGGCATCAGCCCCAGCATTTT. Protein: CASSNNRGHQPQHF. This chain uses TRBV6-2 or TRBV6-3 with TRBJ1-5, with 9 bases matching TRBD1. J lost 5 bases, V lost 5 bases, and 4 bases had no gene match. This CDR3 is built from 14 residues. Germline CDR1 MNHEY, CDR2 SVGEGT.